The rows below give T cell receptor beta chains drawn from one sample of a study of cytomegalovirus exposure and HLA in healthy donors. Using immunoSEQ multiplex PCR, the repertoire was profiled, and TCRdb retains in-frame clones only, with some absent. The table shows hundreds of thousands of clones, with 80% to 90% occurring only once. Specimen: PBMCs. The origin of the receptors is a woman aged 18 to 35 in good health and CMV-seronegative. The CDR3 runs from the conserved cysteine through the conserved F or W. D genes are given only for firm matches. Rows may omit the clone size; those that give it use once, few, many or a size class.

.	.	TRBV6-1	TRBJ1-1	CASSDLGHANTEAFF	TGTGCCAGCAGTGACTTAGGACACGCGAACACTGAAGCTTTCTTT
.	.	TRBV18	TRBJ1-6	CASSRTGDNSPLHF	TGTGCCAGCTCTCGAACAGGAGATAATTCACCCCTCCACTTT
TRBD1	.	TRBV2	TRBJ2-5	CASSPLPGQEPQETQYF	TGTGCCAGCAGCCCACTCCCGGGACAGGAGCCCCAAGAGACCCAGTACTTC
.	once	TRBV7-8	TRBJ2-7	CASSLADLSYEQYF	TGTGCCAGCAGCTTAGCGGACTTATCCTACGAGCAGTACTTC
.	.	TRBV5-4	TRBJ2-1	CASSIRTEPYNEQFF	TGTGCCAGCAGCATACGGACTGAACCTTACAATGAGCAGTTCTTC
.	.	TRBV27	TRBJ2-1	CASSLATLPYNEQFF	TGTGCCAGCAGTTTGGCGACTCTGCCCTACAATGAGCAGTTCTTC
TRBD2	.	TRBV29-1	TRBJ2-3	CSVEGGGASTDTQYF	TGCAGCGTTGAGGGCGGGGGGGCTTCAACAGATACGCAGTATTTT
.	.	TRBV30	TRBJ2-3	CAWSQTSRGQGAQYF	TGTGCCTGGAGTCAGACTAGCAGGGGGCAGGGGGCGCAGTATTTT
.	.	TRBV4-1	TRBJ2-3	CASSQGWDGGTQYF	TGCGCCAGCAGCCAGGGGTGGGACGGGGGTACGCAGTATTTT
.	.	TRBV5-5	TRBJ1-2	CASSLGADLPYGYTF	TGTGCCAGCAGCTTGGGTGCGGATTTACCTTATGGCTACACCTTC
TRBD1	.	TRBV7-6	TRBJ1-2	CASSLVQGAYGYTF	TGTGCCAGCAGCTTAGTTCAGGGGGCCTATGGCTACACCTTC
.	.	TRBV14	TRBJ2-1	CASSQVQGPHNEQFF	TGTGCCAGCAGCCAAGTCCAGGGCCCCCACAATGAGCAGTTCTTC
.	.	TRBV19	TRBJ2-7	CASTNGLPIYEQYF	TGTGCCAGTACTAACGGACTTCCCATCTACGAGCAGTACTTC
.	few	TRBV9	TRBJ2-1	CASSVDGEQFF	TGTGCCAGCAGCGTAGACGGGGAGCAGTTCTTC
.	.	TRBV6-5	TRBJ2-2	CASSRGQANTGELFF	TGTGCCAGCAGTAGGGGACAAGCGAACACCGGGGAGCTGTTTTTT
.	.	TRBV10-1	TRBJ1-1	CASSETMLGTEAFF	TGCGCCAGCAGTGAGACGATGCTAGGCACTGAAGCTTTCTTT
.	.	TRBV5-4	TRBJ1-1	CASSLAGVRPNTEAFF	TGTGCCAGCAGCTTGGCCGGGGTCAGACCGAACACTGAAGCTTTCTTT
.	.	TRBV7-3	TRBJ2-1	CASSLNGASSYNEQFF	TGTGCCAGCAGCTTAAACGGAGCGAGCTCCTACAATGAGCAGTTCTTC
TRBD2	.	TRBV6-5	TRBJ2-7	CASSQSGGAGYEQYF	TGTGCCAGCAGTCAATCCGGGGGGGCCGGGTACGAGCAGTACTTC
TRBD2	.	TRBV7-2	TRBJ2-1	CASSLDLAGLPNEQFF	TGTGCCAGCAGCTTAGATCTAGCGGGCCTCCCCAATGAGCAGTTCTTC
TRBD1	.	TRBV5-4	TRBJ2-5	CASSLGQGVARKYF	TGTGCCAGCAGCTTGGGACAGGGGGTGGCGAGGAAGTACTTC
.	.	TRBV7-6	TRBJ1-1	CASGRSKETEAFF	TGTGCCAGCGGCAGATCGAAGGAGACTGAAGCTTTCTTT
TRBD1	.	TRBV5-8	TRBJ2-1	CASVSGQGNYNEQFF	TGTGCCAGCGTCTCGGGACAGGGGAACTACAATGAGCAGTTCTTC
TRBD1	.	TRBV12-5	TRBJ1-4	CASGSGTGDEKLFF	TGTGCTAGTGGTTCCGGGACAGGGGATGAAAAACTGTTTTTT
.	.	TRBV14	TRBJ1-2	CASSPLGQGNYGYTF	TGTGCCAGCAGCCCGTTAGGGCAGGGAAACTATGGCTACACCTTC
TRBD1	.	TRBV5-1	TRBJ2-7	CASSLRTGEAYEQYF	TGCGCCAGCAGCTTACGGACAGGGGAGGCGTACGAGCAGTACTTC
.	.	TRBV29-1	TRBJ1-2	CSAPAGNYGYTF	TGCAGCGCCCCCGCGGGAAACTATGGCTACACCTTC